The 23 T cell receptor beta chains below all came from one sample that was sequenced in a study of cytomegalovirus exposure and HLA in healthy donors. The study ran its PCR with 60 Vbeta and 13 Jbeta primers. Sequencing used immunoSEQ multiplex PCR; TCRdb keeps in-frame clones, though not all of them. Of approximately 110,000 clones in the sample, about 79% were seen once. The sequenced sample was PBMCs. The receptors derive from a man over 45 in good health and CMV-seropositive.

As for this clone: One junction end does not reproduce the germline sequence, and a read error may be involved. The CDR3 reads CAISTSGQEAQYF. As DNA, the CDR3 is TGTGCCATCAGTACTAGCGGACAAGAGGCCCAGTACTTC. This sequence joins TRBV10-3 and TRBJ2-5, with TRBD2 matching 8 bases. Germline CDR1 is ENHRY and CDR2 is SYGVKD. The CDR3 is made up of 13 amino acids.

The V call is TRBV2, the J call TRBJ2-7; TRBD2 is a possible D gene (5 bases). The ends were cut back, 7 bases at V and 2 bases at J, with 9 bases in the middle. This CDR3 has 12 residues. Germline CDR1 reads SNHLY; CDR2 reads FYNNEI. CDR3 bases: TGTGCCAGCAACCCCGGGGCCTACGAGCAGTACTTC. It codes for CASNPGAYEQYF. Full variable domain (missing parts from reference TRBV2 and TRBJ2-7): EPEVTQTPSHQVTQMGQEVILRCVPISNHLYFYWYRQILGQKVEFLVSFYNNEISEKSEIFDDQFSVERPDGSNFTLKIRSTKLEDSAMYFCASNPGAYEQYFGPGTRLTVT.

The DNA of the CDR3 is TGCGCCAGCACCTCGGACAGGGTGAATGGCTACACCTTC. This gives the protein CASTSDRVNGYTF. The V and J genes are TRBV5-1 and TRBJ1-2; the match to TRBD1 covers 8 bases. The J segment lost 6 bases and the V segment lost 6 bases, leaving 7 bases of the junction unmatched. The CDR3 extends over 13 amino acids. Germline CDR1 SGHRS, CDR2 YFSETQ.

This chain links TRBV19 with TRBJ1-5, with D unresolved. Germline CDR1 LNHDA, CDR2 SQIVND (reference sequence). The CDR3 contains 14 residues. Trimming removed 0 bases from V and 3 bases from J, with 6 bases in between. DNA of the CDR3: TGTGCCAGTAGTATAGAAAATCTCAATCAGCCCCAGCATTTT. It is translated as CASSIENLNQPQHF.

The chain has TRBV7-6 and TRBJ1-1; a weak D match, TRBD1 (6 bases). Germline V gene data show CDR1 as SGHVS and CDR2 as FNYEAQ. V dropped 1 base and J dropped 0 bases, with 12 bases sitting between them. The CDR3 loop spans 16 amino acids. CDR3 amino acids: CASSLELGGVNTEAFF. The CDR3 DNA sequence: TGTGCCAGCAGCTTAGAATTAGGGGGGGTGAACACTGAAGCTTTCTTT.

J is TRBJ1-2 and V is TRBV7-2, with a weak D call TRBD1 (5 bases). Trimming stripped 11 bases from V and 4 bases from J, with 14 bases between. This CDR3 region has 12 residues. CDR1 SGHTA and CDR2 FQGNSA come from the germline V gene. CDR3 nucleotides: TGTGCCGTAAGCAAGGGGCTCTATGGCTACACCTTC. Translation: CAVSKGLYGYTF.

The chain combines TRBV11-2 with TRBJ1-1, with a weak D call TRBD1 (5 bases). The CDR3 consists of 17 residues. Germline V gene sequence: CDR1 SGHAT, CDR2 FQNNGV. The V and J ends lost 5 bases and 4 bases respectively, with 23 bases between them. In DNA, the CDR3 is TGTGCCAGCAGCCCCCGCCCCCGACAGTCCCTAGGCACTGAAGCTTTCTTT. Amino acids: CASSPRPRQSLGTEAFF.

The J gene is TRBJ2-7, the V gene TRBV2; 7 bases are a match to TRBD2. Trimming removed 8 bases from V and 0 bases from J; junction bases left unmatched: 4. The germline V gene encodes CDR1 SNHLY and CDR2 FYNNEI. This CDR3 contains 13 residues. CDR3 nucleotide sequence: TGTGCCAGCGAGCGGGGACCCTCCTACGAGCAGTACTTC. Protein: CASERGPSYEQYF.

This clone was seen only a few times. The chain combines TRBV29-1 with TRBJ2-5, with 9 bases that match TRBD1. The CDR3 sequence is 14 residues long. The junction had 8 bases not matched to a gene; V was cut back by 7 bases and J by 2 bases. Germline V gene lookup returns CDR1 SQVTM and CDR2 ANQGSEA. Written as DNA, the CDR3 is TGCAGCGCCCGGGGGACAGGGTGGCAAGAGACCCAGTACTTC. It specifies CSARGTGWQETQYF.

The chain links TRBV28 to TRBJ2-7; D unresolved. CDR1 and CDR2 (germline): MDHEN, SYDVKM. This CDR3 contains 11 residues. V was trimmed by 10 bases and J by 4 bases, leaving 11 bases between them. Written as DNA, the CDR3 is TGTGCCACTATGACATTGTACGAGCAGTACTTC. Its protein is CATMTLYEQYF.

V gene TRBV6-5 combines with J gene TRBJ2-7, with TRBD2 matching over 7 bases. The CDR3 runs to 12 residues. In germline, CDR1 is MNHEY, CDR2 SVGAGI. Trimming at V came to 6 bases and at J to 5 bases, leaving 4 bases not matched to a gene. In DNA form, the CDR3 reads TGTGCCAGCAGGGACGGGAGGCACGAGCAGTACTTC. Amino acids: CASRDGRHEQYF.

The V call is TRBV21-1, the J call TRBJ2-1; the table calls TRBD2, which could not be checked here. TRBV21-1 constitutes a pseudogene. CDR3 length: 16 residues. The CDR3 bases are TGTGCCAGCAGCAAAGTGTCGGACTCTCGGCGTATCCCTCCGTTCTTC. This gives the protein CASSKVSDSRRIPPFF.

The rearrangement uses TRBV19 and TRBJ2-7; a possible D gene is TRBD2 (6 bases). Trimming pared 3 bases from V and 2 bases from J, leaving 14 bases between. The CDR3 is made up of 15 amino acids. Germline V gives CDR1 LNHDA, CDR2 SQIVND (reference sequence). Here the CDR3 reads CASSIFGGQTYEQYF. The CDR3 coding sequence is TGTGCCAGTAGTATCTTCGGGGGTCAAACCTACGAGCAGTACTTC.

CDR3 DNA sequence: TGTGCTAGTGGTTTGAGGTCCGGGGGCACTGAAGCTTTCTTT. It translates to CASGLRSGGTEAFF. This chain connects TRBV12-5 to TRBJ1-1; weak D call: TRBD1 (5 bases). Deletions cut 2 bases from V and 4 bases from J, with 11 bases between. This CDR3 contains 14 residues. The germline gives CDR1 LGHNT, CDR2 FRNRAP.

CDR3 sequence reads: CASSPGQRGTGELFF. The CDR3 DNA sequence: TGTGCCAGCAGCCCGGGACAGCGAGGGACCGGGGAGCTGTTTTTT. This chain links TRBV7-2 with TRBJ2-2; 7 positions match TRBD1. The germline gives CDR1 SGHTA, CDR2 FQGNSA. Losses at the gene ends were 5 bases for V and 5 bases for J; bases not matched to a gene: 8. The CDR3 has 15 amino acids. Full variable domain (outside the CDR3, taken from reference TRBV7-2 and TRBJ2-2): GAGVSQSPSNKVTEKGKDVELRCDPISGHTALYWYRQSLGQGLEFLIYFQGNSAPDKSGLPSDRFSAERTGGSVSTLTIQRTQQEDSAVYLCASSPGQRGTGELFFGEGSRLTVL.

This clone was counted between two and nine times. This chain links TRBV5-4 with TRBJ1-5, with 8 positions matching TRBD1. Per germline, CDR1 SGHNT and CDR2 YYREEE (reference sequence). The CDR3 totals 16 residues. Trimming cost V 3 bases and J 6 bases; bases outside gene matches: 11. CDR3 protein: CASSSGGQGGVQPQHF. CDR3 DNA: TGTGCCAGCAGCTCCGGTGGACAGGGAGGGGTTCAGCCCCAGCATTTT.

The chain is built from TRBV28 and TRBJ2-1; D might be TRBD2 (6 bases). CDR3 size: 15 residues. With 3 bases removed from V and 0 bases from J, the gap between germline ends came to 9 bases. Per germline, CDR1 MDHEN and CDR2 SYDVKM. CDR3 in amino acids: CASSFGGTSYNEQFF. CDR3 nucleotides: TGTGCCAGCAGTTTTGGGGGGACCTCCTACAATGAGCAGTTCTTC.

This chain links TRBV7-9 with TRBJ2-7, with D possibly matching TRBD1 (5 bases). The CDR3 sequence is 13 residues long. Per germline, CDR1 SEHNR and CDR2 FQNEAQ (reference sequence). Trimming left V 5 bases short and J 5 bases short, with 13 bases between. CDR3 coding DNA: TGTGCCAGCAGCGATTCAGGGTCCCACGAGCAGTACTTC. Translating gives CASSDSGSHEQYF.

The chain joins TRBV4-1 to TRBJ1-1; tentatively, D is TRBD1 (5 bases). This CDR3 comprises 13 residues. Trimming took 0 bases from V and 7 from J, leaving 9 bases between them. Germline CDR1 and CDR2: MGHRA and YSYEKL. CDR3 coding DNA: TGCGCCAGCAGCCAAGACAGGGAAAGTGAAGCTTTCTTT. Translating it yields CASSQDRESEAFF.

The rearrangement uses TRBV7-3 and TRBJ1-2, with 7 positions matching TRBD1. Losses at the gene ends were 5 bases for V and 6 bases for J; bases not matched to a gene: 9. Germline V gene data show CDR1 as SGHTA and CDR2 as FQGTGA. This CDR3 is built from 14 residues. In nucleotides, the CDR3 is TGTGCCAGCAGCCAGGACAGGCAAGGGAATGGCTACACCTTC. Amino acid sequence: CASSQDRQGNGYTF. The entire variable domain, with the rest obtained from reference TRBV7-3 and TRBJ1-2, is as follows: GAGVSQTPSNKVTEKGKYVELRCDPISGHTALYWYRQSLGQGPEFLIYFQGTGAADDSGLPNDRFFAVRPEGSVSTLKIQRTERGDSAVYLCASSQDRQGNGYTFGSGTRLTVV.

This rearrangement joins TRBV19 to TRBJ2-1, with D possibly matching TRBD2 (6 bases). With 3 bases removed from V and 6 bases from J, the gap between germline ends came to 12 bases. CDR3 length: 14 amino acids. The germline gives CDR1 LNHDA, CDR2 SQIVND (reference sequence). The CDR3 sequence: CASSIPGGTNEQFF. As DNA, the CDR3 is TGTGCCAGTAGTATTCCCGGGGGAACCAATGAGCAGTTCTTC.

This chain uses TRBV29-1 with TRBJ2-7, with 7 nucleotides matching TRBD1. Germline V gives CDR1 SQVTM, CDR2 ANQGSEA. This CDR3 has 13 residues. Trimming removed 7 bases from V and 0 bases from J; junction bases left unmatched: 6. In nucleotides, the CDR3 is TGCAGCGCCAGACAGGGACCCTCCTACGAGCAGTACTTC. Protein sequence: CSARQGPSYEQYF.

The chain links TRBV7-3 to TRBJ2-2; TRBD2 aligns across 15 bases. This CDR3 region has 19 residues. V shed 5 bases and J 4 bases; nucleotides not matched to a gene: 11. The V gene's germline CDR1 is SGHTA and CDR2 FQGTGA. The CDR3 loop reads CASSLGLAGGSSPTGELFF. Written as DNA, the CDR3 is TGTGCCAGCAGCCTAGGACTAGCGGGAGGGTCATCCCCCACCGGGGAGCTGTTTTTT. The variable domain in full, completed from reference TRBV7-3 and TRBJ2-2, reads GAGVSQTPSNKVTEKGKYVELRCDPISGHTALYWYRQSLGQGPEFLIYFQGTGAADDSGLPNDRFFAVRPEGSVSTLKIQRTERGDSAVYLCASSLGLAGGSSPTGELFFGEGSRLTVL.